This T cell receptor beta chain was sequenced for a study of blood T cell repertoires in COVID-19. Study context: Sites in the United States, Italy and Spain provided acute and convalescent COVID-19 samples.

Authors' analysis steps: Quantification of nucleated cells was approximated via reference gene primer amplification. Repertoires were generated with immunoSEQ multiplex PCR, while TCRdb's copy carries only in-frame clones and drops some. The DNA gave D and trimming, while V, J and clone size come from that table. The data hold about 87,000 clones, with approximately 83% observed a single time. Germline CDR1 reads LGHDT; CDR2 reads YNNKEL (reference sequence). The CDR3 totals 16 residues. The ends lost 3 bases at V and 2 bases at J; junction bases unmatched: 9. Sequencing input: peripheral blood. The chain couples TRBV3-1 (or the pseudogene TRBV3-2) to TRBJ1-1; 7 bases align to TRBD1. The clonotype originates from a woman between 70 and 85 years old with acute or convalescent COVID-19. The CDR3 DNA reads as TGTGCCAGCAGCCATAACTATGACAGGGAAAACACTGAAGCTTTCTTT. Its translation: CASSHNYDRENTEAFF.